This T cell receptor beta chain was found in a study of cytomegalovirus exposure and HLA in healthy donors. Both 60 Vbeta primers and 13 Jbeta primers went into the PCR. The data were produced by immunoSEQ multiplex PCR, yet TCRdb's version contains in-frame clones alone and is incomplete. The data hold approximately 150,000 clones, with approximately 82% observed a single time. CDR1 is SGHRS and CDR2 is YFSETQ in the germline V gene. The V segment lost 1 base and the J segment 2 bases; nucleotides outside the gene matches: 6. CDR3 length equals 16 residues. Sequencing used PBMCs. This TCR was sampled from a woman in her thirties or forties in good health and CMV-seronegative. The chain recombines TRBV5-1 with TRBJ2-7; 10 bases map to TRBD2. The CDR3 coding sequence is TGCGCCAGCAGCTTGTGGCTAGCGGGAGATGCCTACGAGCAGTACTTC. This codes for CASSLWLAGDAYEQYF.